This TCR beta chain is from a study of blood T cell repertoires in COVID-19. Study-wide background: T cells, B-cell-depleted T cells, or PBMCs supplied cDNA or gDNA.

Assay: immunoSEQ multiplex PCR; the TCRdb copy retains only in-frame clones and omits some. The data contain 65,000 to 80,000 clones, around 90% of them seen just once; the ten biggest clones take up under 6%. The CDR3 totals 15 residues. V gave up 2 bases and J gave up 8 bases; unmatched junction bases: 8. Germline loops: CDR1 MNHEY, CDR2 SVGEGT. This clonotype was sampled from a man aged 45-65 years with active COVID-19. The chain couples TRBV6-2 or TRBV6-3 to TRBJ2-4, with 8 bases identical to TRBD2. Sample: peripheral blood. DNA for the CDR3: TGTGCCAGCAGTTACCGGCCGGGAGGGCCGGACATTCAGTACTTC. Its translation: CASSYRPGGPDIQYF.